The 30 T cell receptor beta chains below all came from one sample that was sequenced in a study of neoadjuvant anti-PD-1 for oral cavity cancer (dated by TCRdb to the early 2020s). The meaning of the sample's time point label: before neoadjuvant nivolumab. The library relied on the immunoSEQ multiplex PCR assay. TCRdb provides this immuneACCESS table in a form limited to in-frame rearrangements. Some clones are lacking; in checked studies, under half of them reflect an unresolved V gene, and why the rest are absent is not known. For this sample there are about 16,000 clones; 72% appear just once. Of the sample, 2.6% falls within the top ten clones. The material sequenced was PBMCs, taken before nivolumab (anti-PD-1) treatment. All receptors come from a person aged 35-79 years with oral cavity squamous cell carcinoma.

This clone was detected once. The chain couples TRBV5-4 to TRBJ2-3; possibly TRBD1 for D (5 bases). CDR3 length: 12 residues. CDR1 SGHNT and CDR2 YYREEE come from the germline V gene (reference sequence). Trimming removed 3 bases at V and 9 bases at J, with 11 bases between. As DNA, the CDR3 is TGTGCCAGCAGCTCAGACAGCCGGACGCAGTATTTT. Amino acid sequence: CASSSDSRTQYF.

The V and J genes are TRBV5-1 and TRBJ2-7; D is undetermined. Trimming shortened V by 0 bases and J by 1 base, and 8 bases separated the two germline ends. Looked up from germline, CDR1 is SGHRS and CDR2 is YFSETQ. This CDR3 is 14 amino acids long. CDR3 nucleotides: TGCGCCAGCAGCTTGGAGGTGGGGTCCTACGAGCAGTACTTC. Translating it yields CASSLEVGSYEQYF.

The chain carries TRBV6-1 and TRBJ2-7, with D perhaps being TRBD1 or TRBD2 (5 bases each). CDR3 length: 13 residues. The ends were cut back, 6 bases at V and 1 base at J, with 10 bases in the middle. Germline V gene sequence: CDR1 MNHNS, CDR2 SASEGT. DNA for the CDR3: TGTGCCAGCAGGGGGGTTTTATCCTACGAGCAGTACTTC. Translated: CASRGVLSYEQYF.

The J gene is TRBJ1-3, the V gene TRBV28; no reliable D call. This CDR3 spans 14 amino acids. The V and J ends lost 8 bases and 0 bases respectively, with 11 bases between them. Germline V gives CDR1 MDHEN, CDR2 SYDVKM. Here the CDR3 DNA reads TGTGCCAGCGCAATGAGGTACTCTGGAAACACCATATATTTT. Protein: CASAMRYSGNTIYF.

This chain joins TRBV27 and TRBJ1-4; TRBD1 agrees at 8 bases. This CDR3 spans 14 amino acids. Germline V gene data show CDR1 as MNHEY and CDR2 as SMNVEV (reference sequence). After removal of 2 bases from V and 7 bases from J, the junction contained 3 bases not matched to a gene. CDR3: CASSLIQGGEKLFF. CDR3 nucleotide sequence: TGTGCCAGCAGTTTAATACAGGGGGGTGAAAAACTGTTTTTT.

CDR3 sequence reads: CSVLRTESDGYTF. The CDR3 DNA reads as TGCAGCGTTTTGAGGACAGAAAGCGATGGCTACACCTTC. The gene calls are TRBV29-1 and TRBJ1-2, with D perhaps TRBD1 (6 bases). The V gene's germline CDR1 is SQVTM and CDR2 ANQGSEA. The V and J ends lost 5 bases and 6 bases respectively, with 16 bases between them. There are 13 residues in the CDR3.

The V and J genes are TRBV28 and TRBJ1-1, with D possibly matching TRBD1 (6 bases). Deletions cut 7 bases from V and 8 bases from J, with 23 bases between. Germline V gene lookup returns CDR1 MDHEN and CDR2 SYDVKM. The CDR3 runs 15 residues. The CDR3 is CASTPGGTQNKEAFF. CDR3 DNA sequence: TGTGCCAGCACCCCGGGGGGGACACAAAATAAAGAAGCTTTCTTT.

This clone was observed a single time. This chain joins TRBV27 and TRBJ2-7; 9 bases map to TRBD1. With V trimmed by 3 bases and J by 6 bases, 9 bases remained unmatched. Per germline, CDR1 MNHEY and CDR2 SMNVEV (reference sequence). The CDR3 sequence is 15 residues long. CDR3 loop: CASSFEYTGGGEQYF. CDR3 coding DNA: TGTGCCAGCAGTTTTGAGTACACAGGGGGCGGCGAGCAGTACTTC.

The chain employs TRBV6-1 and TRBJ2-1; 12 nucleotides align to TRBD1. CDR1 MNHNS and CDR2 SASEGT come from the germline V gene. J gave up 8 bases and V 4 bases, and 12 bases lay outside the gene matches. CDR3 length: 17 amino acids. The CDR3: CASSVQTGQGAYDEQFF. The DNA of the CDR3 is TGTGCCAGCAGTGTTCAAACGGGACAGGGGGCATACGATGAGCAGTTCTTC.

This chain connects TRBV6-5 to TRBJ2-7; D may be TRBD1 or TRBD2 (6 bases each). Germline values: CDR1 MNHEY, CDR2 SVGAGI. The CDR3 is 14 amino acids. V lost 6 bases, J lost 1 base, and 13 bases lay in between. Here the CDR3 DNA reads TGTGCCAGCAGACAGGGAGGAGGGTCCTACGAGCAGTACTTC. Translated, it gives CASRQGGGSYEQYF.

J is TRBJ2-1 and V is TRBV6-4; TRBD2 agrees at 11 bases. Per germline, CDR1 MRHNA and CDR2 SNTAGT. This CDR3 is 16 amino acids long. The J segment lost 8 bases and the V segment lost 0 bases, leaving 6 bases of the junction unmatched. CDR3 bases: TGTGCCAGCAGTGACTCGATAGCGGGGGGGCCGGATGAGCAGTTCTTC. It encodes CASSDSIAGGPDEQFF.

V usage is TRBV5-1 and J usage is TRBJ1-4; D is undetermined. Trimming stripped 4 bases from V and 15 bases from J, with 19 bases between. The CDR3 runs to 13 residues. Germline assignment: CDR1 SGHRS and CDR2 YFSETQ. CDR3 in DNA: TGCGCCAGCAGCCCGGAAAACGGCCGGCAGGTGTTTTTT. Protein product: CASSPENGRQVFF.

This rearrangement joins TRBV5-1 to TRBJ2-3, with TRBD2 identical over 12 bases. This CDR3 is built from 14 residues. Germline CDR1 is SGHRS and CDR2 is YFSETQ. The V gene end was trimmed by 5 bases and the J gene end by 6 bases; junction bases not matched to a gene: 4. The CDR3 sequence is CASSGLAGRDTQYF. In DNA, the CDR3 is TGCGCCAGCAGTGGACTAGCGGGGAGGGATACGCAGTATTTT.

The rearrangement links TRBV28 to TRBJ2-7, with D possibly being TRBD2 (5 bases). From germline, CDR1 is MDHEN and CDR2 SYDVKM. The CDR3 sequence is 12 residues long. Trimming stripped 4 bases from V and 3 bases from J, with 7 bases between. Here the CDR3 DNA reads TGTGCCAGCAGTTATGGAGGCTACGAGCAGTACTTC. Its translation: CASSYGGYEQYF.

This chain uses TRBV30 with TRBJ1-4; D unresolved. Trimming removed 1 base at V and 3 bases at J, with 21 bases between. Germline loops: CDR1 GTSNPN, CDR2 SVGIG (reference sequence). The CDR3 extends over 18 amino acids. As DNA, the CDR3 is TGTGCCTGGAGTGGAAGAGGACCCCTAACCGGGGCTAATGAAAAACTGTTTTTT. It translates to CAWSGRGPLTGANEKLFF. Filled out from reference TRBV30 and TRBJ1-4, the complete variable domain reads SQTIHQWPATLVQPVGSPLSLECTVEGTSNPNLYWYRQAAGRGLQLLFYSVGIGQISSEVPQNLSASRPQDRQFILSSKKLLLSDSGFYLCAWSGRGPLTGANEKLFFGSGTQLSVL.

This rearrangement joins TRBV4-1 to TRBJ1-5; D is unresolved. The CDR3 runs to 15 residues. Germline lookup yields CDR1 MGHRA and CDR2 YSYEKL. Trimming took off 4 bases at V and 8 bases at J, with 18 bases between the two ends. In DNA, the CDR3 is TGCGCCAGCAGCCGGCGAACAGAAATCTCGGAGCCCCAGCATTTT. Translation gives CASSRRTEISEPQHF.

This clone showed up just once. CDR3 amino acids: CATFAGIHEQYF. Here the CDR3 DNA reads TGTGCCACCTTTGCGGGAATCCACGAGCAGTACTTC. V is TRBV6-1 and J is TRBJ2-7, with D perhaps TRBD2 (6 bases). The germline CDR1 and CDR2 sequences are MNHNS and SASEGT. The CDR3 is 12 residues long. Trimming stripped 10 bases from V and 5 bases from J, with 15 bases between.

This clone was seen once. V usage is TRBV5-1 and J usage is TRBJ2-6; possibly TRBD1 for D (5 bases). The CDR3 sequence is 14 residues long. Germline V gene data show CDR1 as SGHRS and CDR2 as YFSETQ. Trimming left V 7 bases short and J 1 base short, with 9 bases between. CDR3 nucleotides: TGCGCCAGCTCAGGGAAATCTGGGGCCAACGTCCTGACTTTC. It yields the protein CASSGKSGANVLTF.

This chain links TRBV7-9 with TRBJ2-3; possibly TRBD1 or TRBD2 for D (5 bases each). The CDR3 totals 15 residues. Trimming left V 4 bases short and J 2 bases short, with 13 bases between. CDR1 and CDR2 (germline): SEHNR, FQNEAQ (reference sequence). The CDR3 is CASSSGTFDTDTQYF. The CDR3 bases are TGTGCCAGCAGCTCCGGGACCTTCGACACAGATACGCAGTATTTT.

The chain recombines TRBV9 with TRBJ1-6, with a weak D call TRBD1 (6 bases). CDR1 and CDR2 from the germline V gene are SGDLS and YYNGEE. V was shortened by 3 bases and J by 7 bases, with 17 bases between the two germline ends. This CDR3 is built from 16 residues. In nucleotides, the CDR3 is TGTGCCAGCAGCGCACGGGCGGGGGCGCAAAATTCACCCCTCCACTTT. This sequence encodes CASSARAGAQNSPLHF.

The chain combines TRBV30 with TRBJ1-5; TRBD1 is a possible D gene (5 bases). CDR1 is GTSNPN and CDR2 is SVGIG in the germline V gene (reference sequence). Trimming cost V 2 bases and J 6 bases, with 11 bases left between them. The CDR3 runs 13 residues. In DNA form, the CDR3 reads TGTGCCTGGAGTTTATCTGGGGGTCAGCCCCAGCATTTT. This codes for CAWSLSGGQPQHF.

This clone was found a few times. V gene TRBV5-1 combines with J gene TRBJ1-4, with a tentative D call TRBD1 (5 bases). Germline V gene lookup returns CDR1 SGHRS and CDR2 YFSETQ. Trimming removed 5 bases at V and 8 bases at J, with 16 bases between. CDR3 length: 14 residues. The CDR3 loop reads CASRIREFGEKLFF. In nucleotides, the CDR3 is TGCGCCAGCAGGATCAGGGAATTCGGAGAAAAACTGTTTTTT.

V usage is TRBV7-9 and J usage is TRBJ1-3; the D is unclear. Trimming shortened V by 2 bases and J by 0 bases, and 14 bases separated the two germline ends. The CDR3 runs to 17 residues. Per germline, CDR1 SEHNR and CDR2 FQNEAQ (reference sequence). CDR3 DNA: TGTGCCAGCAGCTTACGGGCCGGATTACTCTCTGGAAACACCATATATTTT. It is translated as CASSLRAGLLSGNTIYF. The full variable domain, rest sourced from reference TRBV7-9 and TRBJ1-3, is DTGVSQNPRHKITKRGQNVTFRCDPISEHNRLYWYRQTLGQGPEFLTYFQNEAQLEKSRLLSDRFSAERPKGSFSTLEIQRTEQGDSAMYLCASSLRAGLLSGNTIYFGEGSWLTVV.

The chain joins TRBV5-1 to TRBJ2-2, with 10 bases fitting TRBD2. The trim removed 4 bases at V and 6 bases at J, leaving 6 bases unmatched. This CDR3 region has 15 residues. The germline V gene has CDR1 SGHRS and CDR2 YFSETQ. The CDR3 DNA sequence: TGCGCCAGCAGCATCACTAGCGGGAATGCCGGGGAGCTGTTTTTT. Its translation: CASSITSGNAGELFF.

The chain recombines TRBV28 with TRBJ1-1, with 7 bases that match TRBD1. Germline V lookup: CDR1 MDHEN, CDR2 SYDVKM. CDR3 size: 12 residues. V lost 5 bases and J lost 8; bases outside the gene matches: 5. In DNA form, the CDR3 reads TGTGCCAGCAGTCGACCGGGACAGGAAGCTTTCTTT. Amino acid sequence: CASSRPGQEAFF.

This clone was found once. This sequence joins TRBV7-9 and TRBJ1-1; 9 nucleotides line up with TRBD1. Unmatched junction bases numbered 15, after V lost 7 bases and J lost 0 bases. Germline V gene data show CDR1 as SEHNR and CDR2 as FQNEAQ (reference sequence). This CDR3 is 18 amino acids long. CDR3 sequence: CASNPPAGTGTMNTEAFF. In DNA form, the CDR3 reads TGTGCCAGCAACCCCCCGGCCGGGACAGGGACAATGAACACTGAAGCTTTCTTT.

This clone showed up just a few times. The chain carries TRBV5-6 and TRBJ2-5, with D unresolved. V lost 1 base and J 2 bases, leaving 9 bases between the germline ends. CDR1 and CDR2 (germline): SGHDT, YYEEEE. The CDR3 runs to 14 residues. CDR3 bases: TGTGCCAGCAGCTTGTTAGGACCTCAAGAGACCCAGTACTTC. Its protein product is CASSLLGPQETQYF. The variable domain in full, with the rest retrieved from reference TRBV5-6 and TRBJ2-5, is DAGVTQSPTHLIKTRGQQVTLRCSPKSGHDTVSWYQQALGQGPQFIFQYYEEEERQRGNFPDRFSGHQFPNYSSELNVNALLLGDSALYLCASSLLGPQETQYFGPGTRLLVL.

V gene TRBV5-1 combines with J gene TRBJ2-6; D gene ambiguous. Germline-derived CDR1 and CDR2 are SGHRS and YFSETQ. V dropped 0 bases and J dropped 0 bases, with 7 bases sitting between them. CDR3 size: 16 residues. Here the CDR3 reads CASSLAVGSGANVLTF. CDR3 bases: TGCGCCAGCAGCTTGGCCGTAGGCTCTGGGGCCAACGTCCTGACTTTC.

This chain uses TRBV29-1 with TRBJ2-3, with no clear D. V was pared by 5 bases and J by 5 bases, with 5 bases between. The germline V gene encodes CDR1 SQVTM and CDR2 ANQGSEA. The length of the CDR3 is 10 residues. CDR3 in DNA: TGCAGCGTTCGGCTAGATACGCAGTATTTT. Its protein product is CSVRLDTQYF.

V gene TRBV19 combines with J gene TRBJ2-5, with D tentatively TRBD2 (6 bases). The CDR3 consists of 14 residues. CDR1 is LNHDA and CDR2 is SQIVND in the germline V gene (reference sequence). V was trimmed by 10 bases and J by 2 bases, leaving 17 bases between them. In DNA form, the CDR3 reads TGTGCCACCCGCCCGCGAGGGAGGCAAGAGACCCAGTACTTC. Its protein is CATRPRGRQETQYF.